The sequence of this T cell receptor beta chain was determined in a study of blood T cells in healthy people across ages. This CDR3 spans 12 amino acids. The V end lost 7 bases, the J end lost 3 bases, and 9 bases lay between the germline ends. Germline CDR1 MNHEY, CDR2 SVGEGT. Using a J-beta primer mix together with a sample-barcoded 5' primer, a second PCR was run for about 7 to 12 cycles. TCRdb independently ran MiXCR on the 5' RACE reads; one entry per CDR3 protein. The data show hundreds of thousands of distinct CDR3 sequences, 25% seen once. Staff drew roughly 10 milliliters of peripheral blood from each donor. In addition, the sample was reused for a study of T cells of mothers and their children.

The chain has TRBV6-2 or TRBV6-3 and TRBJ2-5; the D gene is possibly TRBD1 (6 bases). This clonotype originated in a boy between 10 and 17 years old in good health. Sequencing was done on a sample of blood. The CDR3 coding sequence is TGTGCCAGCAACGAGGGGGAAGAGACCCAGTACTTC. Amino acids: CASNEGEETQYF.